This entry concerns a single T cell receptor (beta chain). Here immunoSEQ multiplex PCR was the method, and the copy in TCRdb shows in-frame clones only, minus some. This sample yields 20,000 to 30,000 clones, of which about 91% are seen a single time; more than 25% belongs to the top ten. This entry comes from a study of blood T cell repertoires in COVID-19. Across the study: There were acute and convalescent COVID-19 samples, and they came from the United States, Italy and Spain. The analysed material was cDNA or gDNA that came from T cells, B-cell-depleted T cells, or PBMCs.

Deletions cut 5 bases from V and 1 base from J, with 14 bases between. The CDR3 is 15 amino acids. Germline V CDR1 and CDR2: SGHAT, FQDESV (reference sequence). This sequence originates from a man aged 70 or older with active COVID-19. Sequenced material: peripheral blood. J is TRBJ1-1 and V is TRBV11-1; D gene ambiguous. The CDR3 here is CASSLPTRSNTEAFF. DNA for the CDR3: TGTGCCAGCAGCCTACCCACCAGGTCGAACACTGAAGCTTTCTTT.